The 20 T cell receptor beta chains in this list originate from one sample, sequenced in a study of PD-1 blockade in classical Hodgkin lymphoma. Profiled with immunoSEQ multiplex PCR; TCRdb holds only in-frame clones, not every one. The sample carries about 44,000 clones, roughly two thirds recorded once. Documented time point: cycle 4 day 1 (C4D1), after five to seven weeks of nivolumab. All trial patients relapsed after autologous stem cell transplantation. The specimen comprised peripheral blood mononuclear cells (PBMCs), sampled before the fourth cycle of nivolumab. The source of these receptors is a human donor with classical Hodgkin lymphoma.

The V gene is TRBV5-1, the J gene TRBJ2-7; no reliable D call. The germline V and J ends were trimmed by 4 bases and 0 bases, with 17 bases remaining between them. From germline, CDR1 is SGHRS and CDR2 YFSETQ. The CDR3 runs to 16 residues. CDR3 DNA sequence: TGCGCCAGCAGCCCATCGGCCGACGGCCTCTCCTACGAGCAGTACTTC. Translated: CASSPSADGLSYEQYF.

This clone rates as medium-sized. The chain combines TRBV7-8 with TRBJ1-3, with TRBD1 as a possible D gene (5 bases). V shed 3 bases and J shed 2 bases, with 11 bases lying between them. The CDR3 has 15 amino acids. Germline V lookup: CDR1 SGHVS, CDR2 FQNEAQ. Here the CDR3 reads CASSFPGTPGNTIYF. The DNA for the CDR3 is TGTGCCAGCAGCTTTCCAGGGACGCCTGGAAACACCATATATTTT.

The chain couples TRBV5-1 to TRBJ2-2, with D perhaps being TRBD1 or TRBD2 (5 bases each). CDR3 length equals 16 residues. Germline V gene lookup returns CDR1 SGHRS and CDR2 YFSETQ. V shed 2 bases and J shed 0 bases, with 11 bases lying between them. The CDR3 coding sequence is TGCGCCAGCAGCTTAGCCGGGACGTCGAACACCGGGGAGCTGTTTTTT. Its translation is CASSLAGTSNTGELFF.

The chain has TRBV19 and TRBJ1-1, with 7 positions matching TRBD1. CDR1 LNHDA and CDR2 SQIVND come from the germline V gene (reference sequence). V was clipped by 9 bases and J by 5 bases; unmatched bases: 12. The CDR3 length is 14 residues. CDR3 DNA: TGTGCCAGATCTAAAAAAGACAGGGATACTGAAGCTTTCTTT. Translated, it gives CARSKKDRDTEAFF.

The chain has TRBV6-1 and TRBJ2-7; D gene ambiguous. Per germline, CDR1 MNHNS and CDR2 SASEGT. V lost 7 bases and J 4 bases, leaving 20 bases between the germline ends. The length of the CDR3 is 15 residues. CDR3 DNA: TGTGCCAGCACAAAGACGGACGGTTCCAAGTACGAGCAGTACTTC. It encodes CASTKTDGSKYEQYF.

This chain joins TRBV6-1 and TRBJ1-2, with D unclear. Trimming removed 4 bases at V and 2 bases at J, with 17 bases between. The CDR3 is made up of 16 amino acids. From germline, CDR1 is MNHNS and CDR2 SASEGT. This CDR3 is CASSANHLLTNYGYTF. CDR3 coding DNA: TGTGCCAGCAGTGCGAACCACCTCTTGACGAACTATGGCTACACCTTC.

The chain is built from TRBV5-4 and TRBJ1-2; 9 bases are a match to TRBD1. V was clipped by 3 bases and J by 1 base; unmatched bases: 4. The length of the CDR3 is 15 residues. Germline-derived CDR1 and CDR2 are SGHNT and YYREEE (reference sequence). The CDR3 DNA sequence: TGTGCCAGCAGCTCCTACAGGGGGCTTAACTATGGCTACACCTTC. It yields the protein CASSSYRGLNYGYTF.

This clone was picked up a small number of times. This chain connects TRBV9 to TRBJ1-2; tentatively, D is TRBD1 (6 bases). Trimming stripped 4 bases from V and 2 bases from J, with 12 bases between. Germline-derived CDR1 and CDR2 are SGDLS and YYNGEE. The CDR3 runs 14 residues. The CDR3 is CASSPITGNYGYTF. DNA for the CDR3: TGTGCCAGCAGCCCTATCACAGGGAACTATGGCTACACCTTC. The complete variable domain, with remaining parts taken from reference TRBV9 and TRBJ1-2, reads DSGVTQTPKHLITATGQRVTLRCSPRSGDLSVYWYQQSLDQGLQFLIQYYNGEERAKGNILERFSAQQFPDLHSELNLSSLELGDSALYFCASSPITGNYGYTFGSGTRLTVV.

The rearrangement joins TRBV7-2 to TRBJ2-5, with 10 bases identical to TRBD2. This CDR3 is built from 17 residues. In germline, CDR1 is SGHTA, CDR2 FQGNSA. V trimming: 1 base; J trimming: 2 bases; junction bases outside the gene matches: 7. The CDR3 loop reads CASSLVGYSGGQETQYF. DNA for the CDR3: TGTGCCAGCAGCTTAGTGGGATATAGCGGGGGGCAAGAGACCCAGTACTTC.

This clone was picked up a small number of times. V is TRBV19 and J is TRBJ1-1; unclear D gene. Germline V gene lookup returns CDR1 LNHDA and CDR2 SQIVND (reference sequence). This CDR3 has 11 amino acids. V was pared by 5 bases and J by 7 bases, with 8 bases between. CDR3 in amino acids: CASSVGREAFF. CDR3 nucleotide sequence: TGTGCCAGTAGTGTGGGCCGTGAAGCTTTCTTT.

This chain uses TRBV7-9 with TRBJ2-5; 11 bases agree with TRBD2. The CDR3 has 14 amino acids. The trim removed 5 bases at V and 4 bases at J, leaving 3 bases unmatched. Germline V CDR1 and CDR2: SEHNR, FQNEAQ (reference sequence). CDR3 DNA: TGTGCCAGCAGCCCCGGACTAGCGGGAGAGACCCAGTACTTC. Translating it yields CASSPGLAGETQYF.

This clone was found a few times. The chain uses TRBV28 and TRBJ1-4; D is unclear. Between the trimmed V and J ends, which lost 0 bases and 4 bases, there was a span of 12 bases. This CDR3 is 16 amino acids long. CDR1 is MDHEN, CDR2 SYDVKM, per germline. CDR3 in DNA: TGTGCCAGCAGTTTATGGGTGTATACGGGTAATGAAAAACTGTTTTTT. It yields the protein CASSLWVYTGNEKLFF.

This chain uses TRBV11-2 with TRBJ2-1; TRBD1 is a possible D gene (5 bases). Germline lookup yields CDR1 SGHAT and CDR2 FQNNGV. V lost 5 bases to trimming and J lost 9 bases, with 17 bases between them. This CDR3 has 14 residues. The CDR3 DNA sequence: TGTGCCAGCAGCCGACGCTCGACAGAGTCTGAGCAGTTCTTC. It translates to CASSRRSTESEQFF.

This chain joins TRBV7-2 and TRBJ1-5, with a tentative D call TRBD1 (6 bases). Germline V gives CDR1 SGHTA, CDR2 FQGNSA. The CDR3 length is 14 residues. V was trimmed by 4 bases and J by 5 bases, leaving 12 bases between them. The DNA for the CDR3 is TGTGCCAGCAGCTCACAGGGATCCGATCAGCCCCAGCATTTT. Protein sequence: CASSSQGSDQPQHF.

As to this clone: A junction boundary mismatches the germline segment, possibly from a read error. V and J are TRBV28 and TRBJ1-2; D remains ambiguous. The CDR3 length is 13 residues. Per germline, CDR1 MDHEN and CDR2 SYDVKM. CDR3 nucleotides: TGTGCCAGCAGCATACAGATACTCTATGGCTGCACCTTC. Translating it yields CASSIQILYGCTF.

The sample holds one count of this clone. This rearrangement joins TRBV7-2 to TRBJ2-7; D is possibly TRBD1 or TRBD2 (5 bases each). V lost 2 bases and J lost 10, with 15 bases in between. In germline, CDR1 is SGHTA, CDR2 FQGNSA. The CDR3 is 13 amino acids. The CDR3 sequence: CASSLNRDGPQYF. DNA for the CDR3: TGTGCCAGCAGCTTAAATCGGGACGGACCACAGTACTTC.

The J gene is TRBJ1-5, the V gene TRBV7-2; D possibly corresponds to TRBD1 (5 bases). CDR3 size: 15 residues. Germline-derived CDR1 and CDR2 are SGHTA and FQGNSA. V lost 2 bases, J lost 4 bases, and 12 bases lay in between. As DNA, the CDR3 is TGTGCCAGCAGCTTAACCGGGACCGAGAATCAGCCCCAGCATTTT. The encoded protein is CASSLTGTENQPQHF.

The sample holds a few counts of this clone. The chain employs TRBV5-1 and TRBJ2-2, with 9 bases identical to TRBD1. V shed 3 bases and J 3 bases; nucleotides not matched to a gene: 3. Germline assignment: CDR1 SGHRS and CDR2 YFSETQ. The CDR3 is 15 residues long. CDR3 protein: CASSSRTGDTGELFF. In DNA form, the CDR3 reads TGCGCCAGCAGCTCCCGGACAGGGGACACCGGGGAGCTGTTTTTT.

The chain links TRBV25-1 to TRBJ2-1; TRBD2 matches at 13 bases. This CDR3 region has 18 residues. Germline values: CDR1 MGHDK, CDR2 SYGVNS. V shed 1 base, J shed 4 bases, and the junction held 7 bases outside the gene matches. DNA of the CDR3: TGTGCCAGCAGTGAATGGGTGACTAGCGGGAGGCCTTACAATGAGCAGTTCTTC. Translation gives CASSEWVTSGRPYNEQFF.

The genes are TRBV28 and TRBJ2-7, with 7 positions matching TRBD2. Germline-derived CDR1 and CDR2 are MDHEN and SYDVKM. J lost 3 bases, V lost 3 bases, and 8 bases had no gene match. The CDR3 spans 15 residues. The CDR3: CASSLSPSGLYEQYF. The CDR3 nucleotides read TGTGCCAGCAGTTTGAGTCCTAGCGGACTCTACGAGCAGTACTTC.